The 30 T cell receptor beta chains reported below all come from one sample, sequenced in a study of vaccination effects on CD4 cells after COVID-19. These receptors are not linked to any known antigen. Repertoires were generated with immunoSEQ multiplex PCR, while TCRdb's copy carries only in-frame clones and drops some. The repertoire holds around 60,000 clones, with 60% to 85% as singletons. Researchers isolated CD4+ T cells once roughly nine days of culture had elapsed. The sequenced sample was CD4+ T cells from PBMCs cultured without peptide, obtained before COVID-19 vaccination. The source of these receptors is a human donor who received a COVID-19 vaccine.

This clone came up a few times. The gene calls are TRBV9 and TRBJ2-3, with TRBD2 as a possible D gene (5 bases). Trimming stripped 4 bases from V and 2 bases from J, with 11 bases between. The CDR3 spans 14 residues. Germline CDR1 SGDLS, CDR2 YYNGEE. The CDR3: CASSTRPYTDTQYF. Written as DNA, the CDR3 is TGTGCCAGCAGCACTAGGCCGTACACAGATACGCAGTATTTT.

The chain joins TRBV12-3 or TRBV12-4 to TRBJ2-7; D ambiguous. The germline V and J ends were trimmed by 5 bases and 0 bases, with 5 bases remaining between them. The CDR3 sequence is 12 residues long. The DNA of the CDR3 is TGTGCCAGCAGTAACGACTCCTACGAGCAGTACGTC. Translated, it gives CASSNDSYEQYV.

The chain combines TRBV3-1 (or the pseudogene TRBV3-2) with TRBJ2-2, with unresolved D. The CDR3 is 13 residues long. The V and J ends lost 4 bases and 5 bases respectively, with 8 bases between them. Looked up from germline, CDR1 is LGHDT and CDR2 is YNNKEL (reference sequence). Here the CDR3 reads CASSRKGTGELFF. CDR3 DNA: TGTGCCAGCAGCCGCAAGGGAACCGGGGAGCTGTTTTTT.

This chain uses TRBV9 with TRBJ2-1; 9 bases map to TRBD2. The germline gives CDR1 SGDLS, CDR2 YYNGEE. The CDR3 runs to 14 residues. After removal of 2 bases from V and 6 bases from J, the junction contained 3 bases not matched to a gene. The CDR3 bases are TGTGCCAGCAGCGTTCAGACTAGCGGCAATGAGCAGTTCTTC. As protein: CASSVQTSGNEQFF. The entire variable domain, with the rest obtained from reference TRBV9 and TRBJ2-1, is as follows: DSGVTQTPKHLITATGQRVTLRCSPRSGDLSVYWYQQSLDQGLQFLIQYYNGEERAKGNILERFSAQQFPDLHSELNLSSLELGDSALYFCASSVQTSGNEQFFGPGTRLTVL.

This chain connects TRBV2 to TRBJ1-5; D possibly corresponds to TRBD1 (6 bases). In germline, CDR1 is SNHLY, CDR2 FYNNEI. Trimming took off 5 bases at V and 2 bases at J, with 10 bases between the two ends. The CDR3 covers 14 residues. DNA of the CDR3: TGTGCCAGCAGTAATAAGGGGGGCAATCAGCCCCAGCATTTT. Its translation is CASSNKGGNQPQHF.

The chain joins TRBV30 to TRBJ1-1, with a tentative D call TRBD1 (6 bases). Germline CDR1 is GTSNPN and CDR2 is SVGIG (reference sequence). V was pared by 4 bases and J by 1 base, with 13 bases between. The CDR3 loop spans 14 amino acids. CDR3 region: CAWTRGGWNTEAFF. CDR3 nucleotides: TGTGCCTGGACCCGCGGGGGCTGGAACACTGAAGCTTTCTTT.

This chain links TRBV5-1 with TRBJ1-1, with D hard to call. This CDR3 has 12 residues. Trimming removed 1 base from V and 8 bases from J, with 9 bases in between. Germline assignment: CDR1 SGHRS and CDR2 YFSETQ. DNA of the CDR3: TGCGCCAGCAGCTTGAACAATCAGGAAGCTTTCTTT. Translating gives CASSLNNQEAFF.

This rearrangement joins TRBV28 to TRBJ1-5; D not certain. This CDR3 contains 12 residues. Trimming pared 2 bases from V and 7 bases from J, leaving 6 bases between. Per the germline V gene, CDR1 is MDHEN and CDR2 is SYDVKM. The CDR3 spells CASSLREQPQHF. CDR3 DNA sequence: TGTGCCAGCAGTTTACGGGAACAGCCCCAGCATTTT. Together with reference TRBV28 and TRBJ1-5, the CDR3 gives the full variable domain: DVKVTQSSRYLVKRTGEKVFLECVQDMDHENMFWYRQDPGLGLRLIYFSYDVKMKEKGDIPEGYSVSREKKERFSLILESASTNQTSMYLCASSLREQPQHFGDGTRLSIL.

This chain links TRBV4-3 with TRBJ2-2; 7 bases fit TRBD2. CDR3 size: 16 residues. Germline V CDR1 and CDR2: LGHNA, YSLEER. V was pared by 4 bases and J by 6 bases, with 11 bases of the junction left unmatched. The CDR3, as DNA: TGCGCCAGCAGCCGAATCCCGGGACTATCGCCCGGGGAGCTGTTTTTT. Amino acid sequence: CASSRIPGLSPGELFF.

The V and J genes are TRBV5-1 and TRBJ2-5, with 8 bases identical to TRBD1. V gave up 4 bases and J gave up 2 bases; unmatched junction bases: 7. Germline lookup yields CDR1 SGHRS and CDR2 YFSETQ. This CDR3 contains 15 residues. The CDR3 reads CASSTQTGAQETQYF. The CDR3 DNA reads TGCGCCAGCAGCACCCAGACAGGGGCTCAAGAGACCCAGTACTTC.

This rearrangement joins TRBV2 to TRBJ2-2; 11 bases are a match to TRBD1. The CDR3 consists of 14 residues. The J segment lost 9 bases and the V segment lost 5 bases, leaving 5 bases of the junction unmatched. CDR1 SNHLY and CDR2 FYNNEI come from the germline V gene. CDR3 nucleotides: TGTGCCAGCAGTATGGACAGGGGGCCCCGGGAGCTGTTTTTT. Residues: CASSMDRGPRELFF.

The chain joins TRBV5-6 to TRBJ1-4, with a weak D call TRBD1 (5 bases). Trimming cost V 1 base and J 4 bases, with 11 bases left between them. The CDR3 is 15 residues long. Germline assignment: CDR1 SGHDT and CDR2 YYEEEE. The CDR3 coding sequence is TGTGCCAGCAGCTTGTTGGGAAGGGGTAATGAAAAACTGTTTTTT. Translation: CASSLLGRGNEKLFF.

This rearrangement joins TRBV5-1 to TRBJ2-3, with TRBD2 matching 10 bases. V shed 3 bases, J shed 2 bases, and the junction held 6 bases outside the gene matches. CDR3 length: 16 residues. The germline gives CDR1 SGHRS, CDR2 YFSETQ. The CDR3 bases are TGCGCCAGCAGCTACAATAGCGGGGGGTTCACAGATACGCAGTATTTT. Amino acid sequence: CASSYNSGGFTDTQYF.

The genes are TRBV2 and TRBJ2-5, with TRBD1 identical over 10 bases. The CDR3 totals 16 residues. CDR1 is SNHLY, CDR2 FYNNEI, per germline. The ends lost 5 bases at V and 9 bases at J; junction bases unmatched: 15. CDR3: CASSQQMGTGAGAQYF. CDR3 nucleotide sequence: TGTGCCAGCAGTCAACAAATGGGGACAGGGGCCGGGGCCCAGTACTTC.

The CDR3 sequence: CAYSKGGTGNTIYF. The CDR3 nucleotides are TGTGCCTATAGTAAGGGTGGGACTGGAAACACCATATATTTT. The gene calls are TRBV28 and TRBJ1-3; D ambiguous. This CDR3 contains 14 residues. V was shortened by 11 bases and J by 2 bases, with 16 bases between the two germline ends. Germline CDR1 reads MDHEN; CDR2 reads SYDVKM.

This chain uses TRBV5-8 with TRBJ2-7, with a weak D call TRBD1 (6 bases). CDR1 and CDR2 (germline): SGHTS, YDEGEE. There are 13 residues in the CDR3. Trimming removed 3 bases from V and 5 bases from J, with 12 bases in between. The CDR3 sequence is CASSSLRGNEQYV. The CDR3 region has the DNA TGTGCCAGCAGCTCCCTCAGGGGAAACGAGCAGTACGTC.

This chain connects TRBV3-1 (or the pseudogene TRBV3-2) to TRBJ2-2, with D possibly matching TRBD1 (6 bases). The CDR3 is 16 amino acids. From germline, CDR1 is LGHDT and CDR2 YNNKEL (reference sequence). V was shortened by 4 bases and J by 4 bases, with 16 bases between the two germline ends. DNA of the CDR3: TGTGCCAGCAGCCGGAGACATGGGACACTCACCGGGGAGCTGTTTTTT. It translates to CASSRRHGTLTGELFF.

The V gene is TRBV9, the J gene TRBJ2-3, with D unresolved. Germline CDR1 is SGDLS and CDR2 is YYNGEE. The CDR3 has 13 residues. V was cut by 0 bases and J by 6 bases, with 8 bases left in between. The CDR3 DNA follows: TGTGCCAGCAGCGTAGCCTCCGTGGATACGCAGTATTTT. Translating gives CASSVASVDTQYF.

In its sample, this clone was seen once. The genes are TRBV18 and TRBJ1-4; D gene ambiguous. CDR1 is KGHSH, CDR2 LQKENI, per germline. This CDR3 has 16 residues. Trimming removed 3 bases at V and 0 bases at J, with 11 bases between. DNA for the CDR3: TGTGCCAGCTCACCGGACGGATTAGCAACTAATGAAAAACTGTTTTTT. Its protein is CASSPDGLATNEKLFF.

The CDR3 reads CASSPSGQGSEQYV. CDR3 nucleotide sequence: TGTGCCAGCTCACCATCGGGACAGGGGAGCGAGCAGTACGTC. This sequence joins TRBV18 and TRBJ2-7, with 10 bases identical to TRBD1. The CDR3 has 14 amino acids. Germline CDR1 reads KGHSH; CDR2 reads LQKENI. V dropped 2 bases and J dropped 6; count of bases not matched to a gene: 4.

This chain links TRBV19 with TRBJ2-5, with TRBD2 matching 7 bases. The CDR3 covers 16 residues. V was pared by 1 base and J by 1 base, with 6 bases of the junction left unmatched. Germline V gene data show CDR1 as LNHDA and CDR2 as SQIVND (reference sequence). The CDR3 DNA reads TGTGCCAGTAGTATAGCGGCAGCGGGGAGCCAAGAGACCCAGTACTTC. Its translation: CASSIAAAGSQETQYF.

The genes are TRBV7-2 and TRBJ1-2; 9 bases align to TRBD1. Germline V gene lookup returns CDR1 SGHTA and CDR2 FQGNSA. The V gene end was trimmed by 5 bases and the J gene end by 4 bases; junction bases not matched to a gene: 2. The CDR3 runs 13 residues. The CDR3 DNA follows: TGTGCCAGCAGCACGGGACAGGGCTATGGCTACACCTTC. Amino acid sequence: CASSTGQGYGYTF.

This clone was picked up a small number of times. The rearrangement joins TRBV18 to TRBJ1-5; D is uncertain. Germline CDR1 and CDR2: KGHSH and LQKENI. Between the trimmed V and J ends, which lost 3 bases and 4 bases, there was a span of 7 bases. The CDR3 sequence is 13 residues long. CDR3 region: CASSPGINQPQHF. For the CDR3, the DNA is TGTGCCAGCTCACCGGGTATAAATCAGCCCCAGCATTTT. The whole variable domain, remainder taken from reference TRBV18 and TRBJ1-5, is NAGVMQNPRHLVRRRGQEARLRCSPMKGHSHVYWYRQLPEEGLKFMVYLQKENIIDESGMPKERFSAEFPKEGPSILRIQQVVRGDSAAYFCASSPGINQPQHFGDGTRLSIL.

The chain is built from TRBV7-3 and TRBJ1-1, with D maybe TRBD1 (6 bases). The CDR3 is 16 amino acids. Germline values: CDR1 SGHTA, CDR2 FQGTGA. The V end lost 5 bases, the J end lost 0 bases, and 16 bases lay between the germline ends. As DNA, the CDR3 is TGTGCCAGCAGCCCAAGATCGGGACAATTGAACACTGAAGCTTTCTTT. Amino acid sequence: CASSPRSGQLNTEAFF.

A few counts support this clone. The chain joins TRBV7-9 to TRBJ1-4, with D possibly being TRBD1 (5 bases). The germline V and J ends were trimmed by 1 base and 8 bases, with 8 bases remaining between them. This CDR3 is 13 amino acids long. In germline, CDR1 is SEHNR, CDR2 FQNEAQ (reference sequence). The CDR3 protein is CASSLGDGEKLFF. CDR3 DNA: TGTGCCAGCAGCTTAGGGGACGGAGAAAAACTGTTTTTT.

The CDR3 DNA follows: TGTGCCAGCTCACCGACAGCCCGCGGAGATACGCAGTATTTT. Its translation is CASSPTARGDTQYF. This chain links TRBV18 with TRBJ2-3; weak D call: TRBD1 (5 bases). This CDR3 region has 14 residues. Germline V gene data show CDR1 as KGHSH and CDR2 as LQKENI. V lost 3 bases and J lost 5, with 12 bases in between.

V usage is TRBV19 and J usage is TRBJ1-4, with 8 bases matching TRBD1. This CDR3 region has 13 residues. Germline V gene data show CDR1 as LNHDA and CDR2 as SQIVND (reference sequence). Germline trimming cut 6 bases from V and 6 bases from J; bases unmatched to any gene: 3. CDR3 in DNA: TGTGCCAGTAGGGACAGGGTGCATGAAAAACTGTTTTTT. This translates into CASRDRVHEKLFF.

The V gene is TRBV6-6, the J gene TRBJ1-1; TRBD1 aligns across 10 bases. The CDR3 sequence is 15 residues long. Germline V CDR1 and CDR2: MNHNY, SVGAGI (reference sequence). The ends lost 6 bases at V and 3 bases at J; junction bases unmatched: 7. CDR3 in amino acids: CASRGRQGADTEAFF. The CDR3 region has the DNA TGTGCCAGCAGGGGTAGACAGGGGGCGGACACTGAAGCTTTCTTT.

The chain couples TRBV5-1 to TRBJ2-1; 9 bases map to TRBD1. Germline loops: CDR1 SGHRS, CDR2 YFSETQ. V lost 2 bases, J lost 7 bases, and 7 bases stayed unmatched. The CDR3 sequence is 15 residues long. CDR3 DNA sequence: TGCGCCAGCAGCTTCGACAGGGGGGTGTGGAATGAGCAGTTCTTC. It is translated as CASSFDRGVWNEQFF.

V gene TRBV5-1 combines with J gene TRBJ1-2; D is undetermined. Germline CDR1 is SGHRS and CDR2 is YFSETQ. The CDR3 runs to 14 residues. The V end was cut by 1 base, the J end by 4 bases, with 11 bases between. The CDR3 loop is CASSLSDSFYGYTF. The CDR3 DNA reads as TGCGCCAGCAGCTTGTCAGATTCTTTCTATGGCTACACCTTC. The full variable domain, rest sourced from reference TRBV5-1 and TRBJ1-2, is KAGVTQTPRYLIKTRGQQVTLSCSPISGHRSVSWYQQTPGQGLQFLFEYFSETQRNKGNFPGRFSGRQFSNSRSEMNVSTLELGDSALYLCASSLSDSFYGYTFGSGTRLTVV.